A single sample gave rise to the 27 T cell receptor beta chains below, sequenced in a study of metastatic and nonmetastatic thyroid tumors (dated by TCRdb to 2020 to 2021). No patient had received any treatment before thyroid surgery. To prepare the library, PCR was applied. Instrument used: Illumina HiSeq 4000. Using fastp trimming at Q25 and MiXCR clonotype assembly, TCRdb reanalyzed the public sequencing data and kept in-frame beta chains. A total of 50,000 to 65,000 clones appear in this sample, about 4% of them only once. Of the sample, 20% to 25% is held by the ten largest clones. The sample taken for sequencing was blood. The receptor set was obtained from a female donor with papillary thyroid cancer or a benign thyroid nodule (not recorded which). Some clones in this sample may be carry-over from other donors' samples.

The chain combines TRBV6-1 with TRBJ2-3; 8 bases map to TRBD2. This CDR3 contains 15 residues. V shed 6 bases, J shed 10 bases, and the junction held 15 bases outside the gene matches. The germline gives CDR1 MNHNS, CDR2 SASEGT. CDR3 sequence: CASSSSHESSGPQYF. In nucleotides, the CDR3 is TGTGCCAGCAGCTCATCCCATGAATCTAGCGGGCCGCAGTATTTT.

This clone showed up many times. The V and J genes are TRBV6-1 and TRBJ2-7; D call uncertain. V shed 5 bases and J shed 4 bases, with 12 bases lying between them. The CDR3 length is 13 residues. The germline V gene encodes CDR1 MNHNS and CDR2 SASEGT. CDR3 DNA sequence: TGTGCCAGCAGTTCGACTCCGCAATACGAGCAGTACTTC. This sequence encodes CASSSTPQYEQYF.

This clone appeared a few times. The chain is built from TRBV3-1 and TRBJ2-3; no clear D. This CDR3 is 12 amino acids long. Germline V gives CDR1 LGHDT, CDR2 YNNKEL (reference sequence). V was cut by 5 bases and J by 2 bases, with 5 bases left in between. In DNA, the CDR3 is TGTGCCAGCAGCAGGGTCACAGATACGCAGTATTTT. Translating gives CASSRVTDTQYF.

In its sample, this clone was seen many times. The chain employs TRBV24-1 and TRBJ2-4; perhaps D is TRBD1 or TRBD2 (5 bases each). CDR1 is KGHDR, CDR2 SFDVKD, per germline. The CDR3 is 15 residues long. Trimming left V 2 bases short and J 4 bases short, with 11 bases between. The CDR3 is CATSDSGPLKNIQYF. In nucleotides, the CDR3 is TGTGCCACCAGTGATTCGGGACCTCTAAAAAACATTCAGTACTTC.

This clone was counted ten times or more. The chain is built from TRBV3-1 and TRBJ2-3; D is undetermined. Germline assignment: CDR1 LGHDT and CDR2 YNNKEL (reference sequence). The CDR3 has 16 residues. V lost 0 bases and J lost 0, with 10 bases in between. CDR3 in DNA: TGTGCCAGCAGCCAAGAGTGGATAGCCAGCACAGATACGCAGTATTTT. Encoded protein: CASSQEWIASTDTQYF.

This clone ranks as medium-sized. This sequence joins TRBV27 and TRBJ1-6; 7 bases align to TRBD1. The CDR3 is 13 amino acids. From germline, CDR1 is MNHEY and CDR2 SMNVEV (reference sequence). The ends lost 6 bases at V and 7 bases at J; junction bases unmatched: 3. Here the CDR3 DNA reads TGTGCCAGCAGCCGACAGGGAAATTCACCCCTCCACTTT. This codes for CASSRQGNSPLHF.

This clone was counted many times. The V call is TRBV7-3, the J call TRBJ2-1; 8 positions match TRBD1. The CDR3 is 15 amino acids. Germline-derived CDR1 and CDR2 are SGHTA and FQGTGA. Losses at the gene ends were 4 bases for V and 1 base for J; bases not matched to a gene: 3. This CDR3 is CASSSGQVSYNEQFF. DNA for the CDR3: TGTGCCAGCAGCTCGGGACAGGTATCCTACAATGAGCAGTTCTTC. Complete variable domain (other parts from reference TRBV7-3 and TRBJ2-1): GAGVSQTPSNKVTEKGKYVELRCDPISGHTALYWYRQSLGQGPEFLIYFQGTGAADDSGLPNDRFFAVRPEGSVSTLKIQRTERGDSAVYLCASSSGQVSYNEQFFGPGTRLTVL.

This chain links TRBV20-1 with TRBJ2-2; 10 bases are a match to TRBD2. Looked up from germline, CDR1 is DFQATT and CDR2 is SNEGSKA (reference sequence). The ends lost 6 bases at V and 6 bases at J; junction bases unmatched: 7. The CDR3 length is 14 residues. The DNA of the CDR3 is TGCAGTGCCGTATCCAGCGGGAGGGCCGGGGAGCTGTTTTTT. This gives the protein CSAVSSGRAGELFF.

V gene TRBV3-1 combines with J gene TRBJ1-4; possible D gene TRBD1, 5 bases. Germline CDR1 is LGHDT and CDR2 is YNNKEL (reference sequence). Trimming left V 3 bases short and J 14 bases short, with 19 bases between. The CDR3 covers 14 residues. CDR3 sequence reads: CASSQGREAEGLFF. CDR3 in DNA: TGTGCCAGCAGCCAGGGCCGGGAAGCAGAGGGGCTGTTTTTT. Drawing the rest from reference TRBV3-1 and TRBJ1-4, the complete variable domain is DTAVSQTPKYLVTQMGNDKSIKCEQNLGHDTMYWYKQDSKKFLKIMFSYNNKELIINETVPNRFSPKSPDKAHLNLHINSLELGDSAVYFCASSQGREAEGLFFGSGTQLSVL.

Many counts were recorded for this clone. This rearrangement joins TRBV10-1 to TRBJ2-7; D is ambiguous. The CDR3 runs 12 residues. Per the germline V gene, CDR1 is WNHNN and CDR2 is SYGVQD (reference sequence). V lost 4 bases, J lost 6 bases, and 10 bases lay in between. CDR3 bases: TGCGCCAGCAGTGGTAGGTTTTCCGAGCAGTACTTC. Protein: CASSGRFSEQYF.

There are many counts of this clone. The J gene is TRBJ2-1, the V gene TRBV5-1, with D perhaps matching TRBD1 (5 bases). This CDR3 has 16 amino acids. Trimming removed 0 bases at V and 4 bases at J, with 14 bases between. Germline CDR1 and CDR2: SGHRS and YFSETQ. Written as DNA, the CDR3 is TGCGCCAGCAGCTTGGGAAATTACGACAGATACAATGAGCAGTTCTTC. It specifies CASSLGNYDRYNEQFF.

The chain has TRBV6-4 and TRBJ1-6; D is unresolved. This CDR3 contains 15 residues. CDR1 is MRHNA, CDR2 SNTAGT, per germline. Trimming left V 0 bases short and J 4 bases short, with 7 bases between. The CDR3 DNA reads TGTGCCAGCAGTGACTCCACAGATTATAATTCACCCCTCCACTTT. Amino acids: CASSDSTDYNSPLHF.

As to this clone: Because the CDR3 is missing its conserved closing phenylalanine or tryptophan, this is likely a read error. The CDR3 loop reads CSARSDRVAYEQYL. The CDR3 nucleotides read TGCAGTGCTAGGTCGGACAGGGTCGCCTACGAGCAGTACCTC. V usage is TRBV20-1 and J usage is TRBJ2-7; 8 bases line up with TRBD1. The J segment lost 2 bases and the V segment lost 3 bases, leaving 6 bases of the junction unmatched. Germline loops: CDR1 DFQATT, CDR2 SNEGSKA (reference sequence). This CDR3 spans 14 amino acids.

This chain connects TRBV30 to TRBJ1-1; TRBD1 agrees at 11 bases. Germline trimming cut 0 bases from V and 5 bases from J; bases unmatched to any gene: 11. The germline CDR1 and CDR2 sequences are GTSNPN and SVGIG (reference sequence). The CDR3 length is 17 residues. As DNA, the CDR3 is TGTGCCTGGAGTGTAGGCCGGACAGGGGGCGCGGGGACTGAAGCTTTCTTT. This encodes CAWSVGRTGGAGTEAFF.

Remarks on this clone: A much bigger clone sits one base away, suggesting this may be a read error. V gene TRBV29-1 combines with J gene TRBJ1-1; D remains ambiguous. Germline CDR1 and CDR2: SQVTM and ANQGSEA. The CDR3 sequence is 12 residues long. Trimming stripped 4 bases from V and 1 base from J, with 7 bases between. CDR3 sequence reads: CSVVQRNTEAFF. DNA of the CDR3: TGCAGCGTTGTTCAGAGGAACACTGAAGCTTTCTTT. Filled out from reference TRBV29-1 and TRBJ1-1, the complete variable domain reads SAVISQKPSRDICQRGTSLTIQCQVDSQVTMMFWYRQQPGQSLTLIATANQGSEATYESGFVIDKFPISRPNLTFSTLTVSNMSPEDSSIYLCSVVQRNTEAFFGQGTRLTVV.

At least ten counts were recorded for this clone. The chain links TRBV5-1 to TRBJ1-1; the D is unclear. The V and J ends lost 3 bases and 0 bases respectively, with 6 bases between them. This CDR3 comprises 13 residues. Germline V gene lookup returns CDR1 SGHRS and CDR2 YFSETQ. The CDR3 here is CASSSQMNTEAFF. As DNA, the CDR3 is TGCGCCAGCAGCTCCCAAATGAACACTGAAGCTTTCTTT.

This clone was detected ten times or more. V and J are TRBV6-1 and TRBJ1-5; 8 bases are a match to TRBD1. The CDR3 covers 14 residues. CDR1 and CDR2 (germline): MNHNS, SASEGT. This CDR3 reads CTTFDRGERQPQHF. CDR3 nucleotides: TGTACAACTTTCGACAGGGGCGAGCGGCAGCCCCAGCATTTT.

The chain is built from TRBV7-9 and TRBJ2-1, with D perhaps matching TRBD2 (7 bases). With 5 bases removed from V and 2 bases from J, the gap between germline ends came to 16 bases. Germline values: CDR1 SEHNR, CDR2 FQNEAQ (reference sequence). CDR3 size: 16 residues. CDR3 in amino acids: CASSALRGGAYNEQFF. The CDR3 coding sequence is TGTGCCAGCAGCGCCCTGAGGGGGGGGGCCTACAATGAGCAGTTCTTC.

This clone came up many times. V is TRBV29-1 and J is TRBJ2-1; TRBD1 matches at 8 bases. This CDR3 spans 13 amino acids. Germline V gene lookup returns CDR1 SQVTM and CDR2 ANQGSEA. J lost 7 bases, V lost 5 bases, and 7 bases had no gene match. CDR3 sequence (DNA): TGCAGCGTTAGCCAGGGGGCGCTGAATGAGCAGTTCTTC. Its translation: CSVSQGALNEQFF.

This clone was seen ten or more times. The CDR3, as DNA: TGCGCCAGCAGCCGTACGGGGATCTCTGGGGCCAACGTCCTGACTTTC. It specifies CASSRTGISGANVLTF. The chain has TRBV4-1 and TRBJ2-6, with D tentatively TRBD2 (5 bases). The length of the CDR3 is 16 residues. The V and J ends lost 4 bases and 0 bases respectively, with 10 bases between them. Germline CDR1 and CDR2: MGHRA and YSYEKL.

This clone has ten or more counts. The chain is built from TRBV4-2 and TRBJ2-7; 8 bases match TRBD1. Per the germline V gene, CDR1 is LGHNA and CDR2 is YNFKEQ. This CDR3 spans 17 amino acids. J was trimmed by 6 bases and V by 0 bases; bases with no gene match: 13. The CDR3 reads CASSQDPLRFRGLEQYF. Here the CDR3 DNA reads TGTGCCAGCAGCCAAGACCCCCTTCGCTTCAGGGGGCTCGAGCAGTACTTC.

The chain joins TRBV4-1 to TRBJ2-1; TRBD2 matches 14 bases. J lost 9 bases, V lost 1 base, and 11 bases had no gene match. This CDR3 spans 18 amino acids. Germline CDR1 reads MGHRA; CDR2 reads YSYEKL. CDR3 protein: CASSQGRTGLAGGSEQFF. Here the CDR3 DNA reads TGCGCCAGCAGCCAAGGGAGAACCGGACTAGCGGGAGGTAGTGAGCAGTTCTTC.

The V call is TRBV6-2 or TRBV6-3, the J call TRBJ2-7; D gene ambiguous. The CDR3 sequence is 12 residues long. Germline V gene lookup returns CDR1 MNHEY and CDR2 SVGEGT. Trimming left V 4 bases short and J 3 bases short, with 7 bases between. CDR3 loop: CASSWQDYEQYF. The CDR3 DNA is TGTGCCAGCAGTTGGCAGGACTACGAGCAGTACTTC.

This clone was seen at least ten times. J is TRBJ2-1 and V is TRBV5-6; possible D gene TRBD2, 7 bases. V lost 4 bases, J lost 4 bases, and 18 bases lay in between. In germline, CDR1 is SGHDT, CDR2 YYEEEE. This CDR3 comprises 16 residues. The CDR3 DNA follows: TGTGCCAGCAGCAATCGAGGGGGAGGGCGTTACAATGAGCAGTTCTTC. It translates to CASSNRGGGRYNEQFF.

In its sample, this clone was seen many times. The rearrangement joins TRBV9 to TRBJ2-3; tentatively, D is TRBD2 (5 bases). V was pared by 2 bases and J by 0 bases, with 7 bases between. CDR3 size: 14 residues. CDR1 and CDR2 (germline): SGDLS, YYNGEE. CDR3 coding DNA: TGTGCCAGCAGCGTCCGGGGAAGCACAGATACGCAGTATTTT. The encoded protein is CASSVRGSTDTQYF.

The chain has TRBV18 and TRBJ2-6; 11 positions agree with TRBD1. From germline, CDR1 is KGHSH and CDR2 LQKENI. Losses at the gene ends were 4 bases for V and 3 bases for J; bases not matched to a gene: 11. The CDR3 has 19 residues. The CDR3 spells CASSLRRGQGVIGANVLTF. The CDR3, as DNA: TGTGCCAGCTCACTGAGGAGGGGACAGGGGGTAATTGGGGCCAACGTCCTGACTTTC.

In its sample, this clone was seen many times. The CDR3 spells CSATDRVLGPQHF. CDR3 nucleotide sequence: TGCAGTGCAACGGACAGGGTCCTAGGGCCCCAGCATTTT. The chain joins TRBV20-1 to TRBJ1-5, with 8 bases matching TRBD1. V lost 6 bases to trimming and J lost 9 bases; unmatched junction nucleotides: 10. This CDR3 is built from 13 residues. Germline V gives CDR1 DFQATT, CDR2 SNEGSKA (reference sequence).